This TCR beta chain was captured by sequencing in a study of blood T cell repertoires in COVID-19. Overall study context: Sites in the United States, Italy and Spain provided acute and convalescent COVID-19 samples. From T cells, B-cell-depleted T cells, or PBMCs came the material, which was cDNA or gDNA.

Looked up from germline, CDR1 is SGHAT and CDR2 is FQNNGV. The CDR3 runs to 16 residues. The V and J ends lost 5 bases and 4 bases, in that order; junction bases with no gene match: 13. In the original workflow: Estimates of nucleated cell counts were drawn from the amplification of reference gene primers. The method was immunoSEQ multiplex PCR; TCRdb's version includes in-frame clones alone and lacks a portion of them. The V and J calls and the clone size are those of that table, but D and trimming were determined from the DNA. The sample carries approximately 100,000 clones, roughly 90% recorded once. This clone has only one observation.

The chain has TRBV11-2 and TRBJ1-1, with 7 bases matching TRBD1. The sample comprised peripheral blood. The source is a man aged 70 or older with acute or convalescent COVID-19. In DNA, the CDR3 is TGTGCCAGCAGCCCCGAACAGGGGATCTTCGGCACTGAAGCTTTCTTT. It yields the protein CASSPEQGIFGTEAFF. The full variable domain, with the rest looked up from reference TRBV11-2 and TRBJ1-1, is EAGVAQSPRYKIIEKRQSVAFWCNPISGHATLYWYQQILGQGPKLLIQFQNNGVVDDSQLPKDRFSAERLKGVDSTLKIQPAKLEDSAVYLCASSPEQGIFGTEAFFGQGTRLTVV.